The 13 T cell receptor beta chains below all came from one sample that was sequenced in a study of neurological immune-mediated disorders. TCRdb re-analysed the 5' RACE reads in MiXCR, keeping a single row per CDR3 protein. The sample includes about 60,000 distinct CDR3 sequences, 3% to 4% seen only once; the top ten take more than 2%. The sequencing sample was made of PBMCs. These receptors were taken from a woman aged 50 to 60 with multiple sclerosis.

This clonotype was picked up many times. The chain has TRBV6-5 and TRBJ2-5; D ambiguous. Germline CDR1 is MNHEY and CDR2 is SVGAGI. This CDR3 is 10 amino acids long. V was trimmed by 6 bases and J by 2 bases, leaving 1 base between them. CDR3 sequence reads: CASRQETQYF. Here the CDR3 DNA reads TGTGCCAGCAGGCAAGAGACCCAGTACTTC.

V gene TRBV5-6 combines with J gene TRBJ2-5; weak D call: TRBD2 (6 bases). CDR1 and CDR2 from the germline V gene are SGHDT and YYEEEE. Trimming pared 0 bases from V and 4 bases from J, leaving 7 bases between. The length of the CDR3 is 13 residues. Here the CDR3 DNA reads TGTGCCAGCAGCTTGGGGCGGGGAGAGACCCAGTACTTC. Protein product: CASSLGRGETQYF. Variable domain in full (rest from reference TRBV5-6 and TRBJ2-5): DAGVTQSPTHLIKTRGQQVTLRCSPKSGHDTVSWYQQALGQGPQFIFQYYEEEERQRGNFPDRFSGHQFPNYSSELNVNALLLGDSALYLCASSLGRGETQYFGPGTRLLVL.

The sample holds many counts of this clonotype. The chain carries TRBV25-1 and TRBJ2-4; TRBD2 agrees at 8 bases. This CDR3 contains 13 residues. Trimming at V came to 1 base and at J to 13 bases, leaving 6 bases not matched to a gene. Germline loops: CDR1 MGHDK, CDR2 SYGVNS. For the CDR3, the DNA is TGTGCCAGCAGTGAATCTAGCGGGTTCCGGCAGTACTTC. Protein: CASSESSGFRQYF.

This clonotype was seen many times. This sequence joins TRBV9 and TRBJ2-1; 9 bases are shared with TRBD2. CDR1 SGDLS and CDR2 YYNGEE come from the germline V gene. The CDR3 consists of 16 residues. J gave up 4 bases and V 4 bases, and 9 bases lay outside the gene matches. The CDR3 DNA reads TGTGCCAGCAGCCCACGGGGTAGCGGGAGTTACAATGAGCAGTTCTTC. It encodes CASSPRGSGSYNEQFF.

This clonotype has a count of ten or more. The gene calls are TRBV5-1 and TRBJ2-5; 10 bases are a match to TRBD1. This CDR3 region has 14 residues. V lost 9 bases to trimming and J lost 3 bases; unmatched junction nucleotides: 8. Germline loops: CDR1 SGHRS, CDR2 YFSETQ. The CDR3 sequence is CATALGTGEETQYF. CDR3 DNA sequence: TGCGCCACGGCCCTCGGGACAGGGGAAGAGACCCAGTACTTC.

The table lists this clonotype with many counts. V is TRBV7-2 and J is TRBJ1-1, with D maybe TRBD1 (6 bases). Germline CDR1 reads SGHTA; CDR2 reads FQGNSA. V gave up 5 bases and J gave up 13 bases, with 20 bases separating them. The CDR3 runs to 13 residues. CDR3 bases: TGTGCCAGCAGCCTAACATACGGGGACAAGGGTTTCTTT. It specifies CASSLTYGDKGFF.

At least ten counts were recorded for this clonotype. The gene calls are TRBV20-1 and TRBJ2-1, with D possibly TRBD2 on 5 matching bases. From germline, CDR1 is DFQATT and CDR2 SNEGSKA (reference sequence). With 0 bases removed from V and 8 bases from J, the gap between germline ends came to 14 bases. The CDR3 consists of 14 residues. CDR3 sequence reads: CSARDSRGHDEQFF. CDR3 in DNA: TGCAGTGCTAGAGATTCCAGAGGGCATGATGAGCAGTTCTTC.

This clonotype was observed at least ten times. J is TRBJ2-7 and V is TRBV7-2; TRBD2 matches at 8 bases. With V trimmed by 0 bases and J by 2 bases, 3 bases remained unmatched. The germline V gene encodes CDR1 SGHTA and CDR2 FQGNSA. The CDR3 has 15 amino acids. CDR3 protein: CASSLASGSPYEQYF. The CDR3 bases are TGTGCCAGCAGCTTAGCGAGCGGGAGCCCCTACGAGCAGTACTTC.

This clonotype was seen at least ten times. This chain uses TRBV5-1 with TRBJ2-3, with D uncertain. This CDR3 region has 15 residues. Germline CDR1 reads SGHRS; CDR2 reads YFSETQ. V lost 0 bases and J lost 2, with 10 bases in between. CDR3 bases: TGCGCCAGCAGCTTGGCTTCGGCGACCACAGATACGCAGTATTTT. Its translation is CASSLASATTDTQYF.

Notes on this clonotype: A read error may explain this, as a much larger clone is one base away. The DNA for the CDR3 is TGCGCCAGCAGCTTGAGAGGTACTACCTACAATGAGCAGTTCTTC. This codes for CASSLRGTTYNEQFF. The rearrangement links TRBV5-1 to TRBJ2-1; D is ambiguous. Trimming shortened V by 1 base and J by 2 bases, and 10 bases separated the two germline ends. Germline loops: CDR1 SGHRS, CDR2 YFSETQ. The CDR3 loop spans 15 amino acids.

A note on this clonotype: A much larger clone lies a single base off, so this may be a read error. This chain links TRBV5-1 with TRBJ2-7, with TRBD2 as a possible D gene (5 bases). The V and J ends lost 4 bases and 1 base respectively, with 12 bases between them. Germline-derived CDR1 and CDR2 are SGHRS and YFSETQ. CDR3 length: 14 residues. CDR3 residues: CASSIREKSYEQYF. In DNA, the CDR3 is TGCGCCAGCAGCATCCGGGAAAAATCCTACGAGCAGTACTTC.

This clonotype was detected many times. The chain links TRBV20-1 to TRBJ2-3, with 7 bases fitting TRBD2. CDR3 length: 14 amino acids. Trimming took 5 bases from V and 1 from J; bases not matched to a gene: 6. Germline-derived CDR1 and CDR2 are DFQATT and SNEGSKA (reference sequence). CDR3 DNA sequence: TGCAGTGCTTTAGCGGGTAGAGGCACAGATACGCAGTATTTT. Its translation is CSALAGRGTDTQYF.

Relative to its sample, this clonotype is medium-sized (0.01 to 0.1%). V is TRBV5-1 and J is TRBJ2-4; D is possibly TRBD2 (6 bases). The germline CDR1 and CDR2 sequences are SGHRS and YFSETQ. With 4 bases removed from V and 4 bases from J, the gap between germline ends came to 12 bases. The CDR3 is 14 amino acids. CDR3 DNA sequence: TGCGCCAGCAGCCCCCCGGGAGATAAAAACATTCAGTACTTC. It is translated as CASSPPGDKNIQYF.